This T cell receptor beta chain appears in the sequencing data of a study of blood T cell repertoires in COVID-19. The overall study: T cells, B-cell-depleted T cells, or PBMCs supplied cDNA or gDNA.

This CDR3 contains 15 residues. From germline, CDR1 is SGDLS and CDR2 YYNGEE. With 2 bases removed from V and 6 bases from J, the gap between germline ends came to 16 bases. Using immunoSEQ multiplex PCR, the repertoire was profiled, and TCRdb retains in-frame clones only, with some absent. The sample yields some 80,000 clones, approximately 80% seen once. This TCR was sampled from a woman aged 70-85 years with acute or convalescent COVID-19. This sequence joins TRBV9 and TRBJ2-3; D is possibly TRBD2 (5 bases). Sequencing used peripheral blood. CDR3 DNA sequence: TGTGCCAGCAGCGTTCACGGCCTGTGGGAGGATACGCAGTATTTT. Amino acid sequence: CASSVHGLWEDTQYF. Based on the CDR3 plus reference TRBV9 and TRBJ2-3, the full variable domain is DSGVTQTPKHLITATGQRVTLRCSPRSGDLSVYWYQQSLDQGLQFLIQYYNGEERAKGNILERFSAQQFPDLHSELNLSSLELGDSALYFCASSVHGLWEDTQYFGPGTRLTVL.